This TCR beta chain came from a study of T-cell memory formation after mild COVID-19. Study overall: Among the donors, TCR clusters were largely specific to each donor.

Study-wide results and limits: CD4+ bias marked clones expanding day 15 to 37, unlike balanced contracting clones.

Germline V lookup: CDR1 MNHEY, CDR2 SMNVEV (reference sequence). Trimming took 2 bases from V and 7 from J; bases not matched to a gene: 1. There are 12 residues in the CDR3. This clonotype appeared many times. Antigen: not known. Constant-segment primers were used for 5'RACE, and the resulting TCR alpha and TCR beta cDNA libraries carried sample barcodes and UMIs. TCRdb re-called the 5' RACE reads through MiXCR, storing one row per CDR3 protein. Of around 30,000 distinct CDR3 sequences listed, roughly 12% were seen once; the top ten hold about 16%. The TCR originated in an adult woman who had mild COVID-19 (a few samples of this study predate the infection). Cell type and time point are not known. The sequencing input was PBMCs or a T cell subset sorted from them (not recorded which). The V call is TRBV27, the J call TRBJ1-2; 7 bases fit TRBD1. The CDR3 DNA reads TGTGCCAGCAGTTTAACAGGGGTTGGCTACACCTTC. This gives the protein CASSLTGVGYTF.